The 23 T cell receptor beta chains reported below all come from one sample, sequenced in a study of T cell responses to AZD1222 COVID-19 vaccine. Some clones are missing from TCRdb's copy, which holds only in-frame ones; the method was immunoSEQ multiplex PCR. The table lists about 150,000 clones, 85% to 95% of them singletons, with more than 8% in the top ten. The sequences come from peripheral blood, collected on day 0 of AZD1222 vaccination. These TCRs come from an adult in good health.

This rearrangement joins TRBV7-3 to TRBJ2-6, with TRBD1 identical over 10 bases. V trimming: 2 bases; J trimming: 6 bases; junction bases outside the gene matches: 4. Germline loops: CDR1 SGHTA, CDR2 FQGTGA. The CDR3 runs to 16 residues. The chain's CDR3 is CASSLPGTGEANVLTF. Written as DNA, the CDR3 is TGTGCCAGCAGCTTACCCGGGACAGGGGAGGCCAACGTCCTGACTTTC.

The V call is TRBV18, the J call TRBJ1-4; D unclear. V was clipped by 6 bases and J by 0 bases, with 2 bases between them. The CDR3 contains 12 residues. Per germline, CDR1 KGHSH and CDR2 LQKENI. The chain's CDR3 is CASSATNEKLFF. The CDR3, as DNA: TGTGCCAGCTCGGCAACTAATGAAAAACTGTTTTTT.

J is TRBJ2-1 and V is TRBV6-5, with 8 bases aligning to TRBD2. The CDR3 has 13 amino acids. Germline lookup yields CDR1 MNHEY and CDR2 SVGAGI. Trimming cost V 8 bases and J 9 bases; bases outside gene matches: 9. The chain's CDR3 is CASLALGGGEQFF. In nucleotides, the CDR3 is TGTGCCAGCTTGGCCCTCGGGGGGGGTGAGCAGTTCTTC.

CDR3 in DNA: TGTGCCAGCGGCGAAGGTAATGGACCCCAGCATTTT. This gives the protein CASGEGNGPQHF. The V and J genes are TRBV9 and TRBJ1-5; unclear D gene. V was shortened by 7 bases and J by 10 bases, with 15 bases between the two germline ends. The CDR3 loop spans 12 amino acids. Germline assignment: CDR1 SGDLS and CDR2 YYNGEE.

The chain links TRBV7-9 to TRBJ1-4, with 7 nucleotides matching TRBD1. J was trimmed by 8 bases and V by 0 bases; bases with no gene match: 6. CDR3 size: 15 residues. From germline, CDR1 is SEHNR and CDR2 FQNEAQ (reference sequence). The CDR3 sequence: CASSLAGGAGEKLFF. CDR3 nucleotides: TGTGCCAGCAGCTTAGCAGGGGGCGCAGGGGAAAAACTGTTTTTT.

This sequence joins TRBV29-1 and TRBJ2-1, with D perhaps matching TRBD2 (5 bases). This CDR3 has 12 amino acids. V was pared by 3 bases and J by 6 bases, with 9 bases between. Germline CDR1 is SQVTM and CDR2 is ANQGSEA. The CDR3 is CSVDRRGNEQFF. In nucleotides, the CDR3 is TGCAGCGTTGACCGCCGGGGCAATGAGCAGTTCTTC.

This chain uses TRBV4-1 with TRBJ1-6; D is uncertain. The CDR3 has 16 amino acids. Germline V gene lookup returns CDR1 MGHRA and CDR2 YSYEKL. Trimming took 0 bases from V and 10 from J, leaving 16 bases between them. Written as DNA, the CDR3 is TGCGCCAGCAGCCAAGAATCCGGAGGGTACGGGTCACCCCTCCACTTT. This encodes CASSQESGGYGSPLHF.

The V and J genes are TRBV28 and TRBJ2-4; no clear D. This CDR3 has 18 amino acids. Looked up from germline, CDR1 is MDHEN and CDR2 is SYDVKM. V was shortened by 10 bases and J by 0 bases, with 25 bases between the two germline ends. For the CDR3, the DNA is TGTGCCAACCCCCGAGGCACCGTTACCATCCTAGCCAAAAACATTCAGTACTTC. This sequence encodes CANPRGTVTILAKNIQYF.

CDR3 sequence (DNA): TGTGCCAGTAGTATAGATCCCACGAGCTCCTACGAGCAGTACTTC. Its protein product is CASSIDPTSSYEQYF. The V call is TRBV19, the J call TRBJ2-7; D uncertain. Between the trimmed V and J ends, which lost 0 bases and 0 bases, there was a span of 9 bases. CDR1 is LNHDA, CDR2 SQIVND, per germline (reference sequence). The CDR3 contains 15 residues.

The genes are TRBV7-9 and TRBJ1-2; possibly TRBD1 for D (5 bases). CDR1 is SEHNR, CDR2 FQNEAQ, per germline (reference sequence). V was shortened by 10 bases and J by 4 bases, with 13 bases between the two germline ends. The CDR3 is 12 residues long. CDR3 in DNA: TGTGCCATCCCCAGGGATCTCTATGGCTACACCTTC. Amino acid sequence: CAIPRDLYGYTF.

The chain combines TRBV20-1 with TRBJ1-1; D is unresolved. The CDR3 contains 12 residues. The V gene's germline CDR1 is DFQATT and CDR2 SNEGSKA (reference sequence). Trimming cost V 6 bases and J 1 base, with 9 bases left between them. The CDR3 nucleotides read TGCAGTGCCAGTGGGAGGAACACTGAAGCTTTCTTT. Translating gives CSASGRNTEAFF.

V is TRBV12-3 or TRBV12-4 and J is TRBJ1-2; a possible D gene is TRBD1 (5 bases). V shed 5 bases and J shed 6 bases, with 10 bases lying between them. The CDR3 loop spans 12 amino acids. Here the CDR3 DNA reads TGTGCCAGCAGTCCAGACAGCAATGGCTACACCTTC. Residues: CASSPDSNGYTF.

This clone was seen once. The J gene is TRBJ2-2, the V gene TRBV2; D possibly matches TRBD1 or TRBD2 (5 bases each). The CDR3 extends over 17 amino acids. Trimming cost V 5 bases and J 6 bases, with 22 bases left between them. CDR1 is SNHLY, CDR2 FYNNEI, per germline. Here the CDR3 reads CASSRLSGPIYAGELFF. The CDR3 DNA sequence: TGTGCCAGCAGTCGATTATCGGGACCCATTTACGCCGGGGAGCTGTTTTTT.

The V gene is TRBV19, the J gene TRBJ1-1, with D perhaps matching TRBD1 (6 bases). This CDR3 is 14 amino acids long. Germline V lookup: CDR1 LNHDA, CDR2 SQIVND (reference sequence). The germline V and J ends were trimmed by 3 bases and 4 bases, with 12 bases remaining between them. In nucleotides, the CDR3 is TGTGCCAGTAGTATTTGGGGCAGGGGCACTGAAGCTTTCTTT. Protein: CASSIWGRGTEAFF.

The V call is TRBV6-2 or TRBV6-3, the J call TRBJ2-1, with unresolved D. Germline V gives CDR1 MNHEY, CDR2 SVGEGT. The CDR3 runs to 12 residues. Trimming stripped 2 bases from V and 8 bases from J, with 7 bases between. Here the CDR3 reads CASSYIRDEQFF. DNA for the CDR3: TGTGCCAGCAGTTACATCCGAGATGAGCAGTTCTTC.

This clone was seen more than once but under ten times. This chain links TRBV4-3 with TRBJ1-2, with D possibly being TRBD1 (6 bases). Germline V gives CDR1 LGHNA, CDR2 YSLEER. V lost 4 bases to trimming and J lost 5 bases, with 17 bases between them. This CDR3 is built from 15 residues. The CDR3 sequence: CASSPQQGGRYGYTF. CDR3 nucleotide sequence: TGCGCCAGCAGCCCGCAACAGGGAGGGCGATATGGCTACACCTTC.

CDR3 amino acids: CASSGVRNTEAFF. CDR3 DNA sequence: TGTGCCAGCTCAGGGGTTCGGAACACTGAAGCTTTCTTT. The chain employs TRBV18 and TRBJ1-1; D is unclear. CDR3 length: 13 residues. In germline, CDR1 is KGHSH, CDR2 LQKENI. With 5 bases removed from V and 1 base from J, the gap between germline ends came to 8 bases. The full variable domain, its missing parts supplied by reference TRBV18 and TRBJ1-1, is NAGVMQNPRHLVRRRGQEARLRCSPMKGHSHVYWYRQLPEEGLKFMVYLQKENIIDESGMPKERFSAEFPKEGPSILRIQQVVRGDSAAYFCASSGVRNTEAFFGQGTRLTVV.

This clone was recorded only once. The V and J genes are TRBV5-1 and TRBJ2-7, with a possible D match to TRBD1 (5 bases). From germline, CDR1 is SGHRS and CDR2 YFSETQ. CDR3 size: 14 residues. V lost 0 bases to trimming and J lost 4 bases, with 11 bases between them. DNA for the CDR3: TGCGCCAGCAGCTTGGAGGGGTCCATTTACGAGCAGTACTTC. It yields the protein CASSLEGSIYEQYF.

The CDR3 region is CASRRRTGLGEKLFF. CDR3 DNA: TGTGCCAGCAGAAGGAGGACAGGGTTGGGTGAAAAACTGTTTTTT. The chain links TRBV6-5 to TRBJ1-4; TRBD1 aligns across 8 bases. CDR1 is MNHEY and CDR2 is SVGAGI in the germline V gene. The CDR3 covers 15 residues. Trimming took 6 bases from V and 7 from J; bases not matched to a gene: 10.

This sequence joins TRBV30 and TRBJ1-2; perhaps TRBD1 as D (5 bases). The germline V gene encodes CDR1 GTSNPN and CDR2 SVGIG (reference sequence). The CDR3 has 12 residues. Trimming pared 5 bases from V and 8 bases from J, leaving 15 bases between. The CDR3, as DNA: TGTGCCTGGGCCAGGGCAGGGATGGGCTACACCTTC. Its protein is CAWARAGMGYTF.

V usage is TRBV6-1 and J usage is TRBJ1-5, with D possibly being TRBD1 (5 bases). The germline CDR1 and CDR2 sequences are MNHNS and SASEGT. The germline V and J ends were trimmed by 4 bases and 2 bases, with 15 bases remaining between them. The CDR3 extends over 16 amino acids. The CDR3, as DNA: TGTGCCAGCAGTGGATCGTTGGGGGATCGCAATCAGCCCCAGCATTTT. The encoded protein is CASSGSLGDRNQPQHF.

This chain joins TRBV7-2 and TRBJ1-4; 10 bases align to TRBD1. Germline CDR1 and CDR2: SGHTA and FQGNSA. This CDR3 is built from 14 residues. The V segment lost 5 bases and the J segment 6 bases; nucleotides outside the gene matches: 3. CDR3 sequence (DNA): TGTGCCAGCAGCCCCGGGACAGGGGATGAAAAACTGTTTTTT. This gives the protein CASSPGTGDEKLFF.

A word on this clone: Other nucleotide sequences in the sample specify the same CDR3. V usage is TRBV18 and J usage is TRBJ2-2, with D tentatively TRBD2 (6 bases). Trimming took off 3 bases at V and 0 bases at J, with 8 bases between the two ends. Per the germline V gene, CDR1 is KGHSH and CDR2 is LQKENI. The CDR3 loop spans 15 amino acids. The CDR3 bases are TGTGCCAGCTCACCGGAGGGATCGAACACCGGGGAGCTGTTTTTT. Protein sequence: CASSPEGSNTGELFF. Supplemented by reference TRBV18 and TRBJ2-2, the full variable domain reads NAGVMQNPRHLVRRRGQEARLRCSPMKGHSHVYWYRQLPEEGLKFMVYLQKENIIDESGMPKERFSAEFPKEGPSILRIQQVVRGDSAAYFCASSPEGSNTGELFFGEGSRLTVL.